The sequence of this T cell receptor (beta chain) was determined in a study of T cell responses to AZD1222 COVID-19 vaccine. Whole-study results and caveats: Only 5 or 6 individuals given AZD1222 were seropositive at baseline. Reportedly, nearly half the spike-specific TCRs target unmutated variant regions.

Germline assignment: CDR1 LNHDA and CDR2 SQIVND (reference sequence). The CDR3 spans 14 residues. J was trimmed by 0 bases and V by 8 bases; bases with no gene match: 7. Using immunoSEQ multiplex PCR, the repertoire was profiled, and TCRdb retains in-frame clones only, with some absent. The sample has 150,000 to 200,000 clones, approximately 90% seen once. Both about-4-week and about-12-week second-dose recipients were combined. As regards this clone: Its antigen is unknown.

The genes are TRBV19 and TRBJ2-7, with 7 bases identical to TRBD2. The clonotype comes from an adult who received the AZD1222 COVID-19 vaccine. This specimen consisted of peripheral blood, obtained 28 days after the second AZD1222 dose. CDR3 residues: CASGPGGSSYEQYF. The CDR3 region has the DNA TGTGCCAGTGGGCCCGGGGGGAGCTCCTACGAGCAGTACTTC.